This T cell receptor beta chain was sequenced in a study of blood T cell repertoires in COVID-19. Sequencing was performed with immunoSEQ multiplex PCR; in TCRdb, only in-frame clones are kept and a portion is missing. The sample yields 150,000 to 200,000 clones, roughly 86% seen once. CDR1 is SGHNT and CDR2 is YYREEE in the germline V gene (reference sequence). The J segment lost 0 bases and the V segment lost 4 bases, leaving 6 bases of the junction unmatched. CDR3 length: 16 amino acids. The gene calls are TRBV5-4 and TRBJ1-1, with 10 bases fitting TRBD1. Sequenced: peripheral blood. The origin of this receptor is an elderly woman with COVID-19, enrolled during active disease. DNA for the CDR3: TGTGCCAGCAGCAGTGGGACAGGGGCCATGAACACTGAAGCTTTCTTT. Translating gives CASSSGTGAMNTEAFF.